This T cell receptor beta chain was found in a study of tissue T cells after allogeneic stem cell transplantation. Study outcomes and limitations: Across patients, clones rarely overlapped, yet motif clusters were shared tissue-specifically. Tissue-detected TCR repertoire was only partly captured by blood and spleen T cells. Anatomically similar tissues had similar TCR repertoires within each patient. The patient cohort was small and clinically heterogeneous, with limited sampling depth.

This table comes from immunoSEQ multiplex PCR, and its TCRdb copy is limited to in-frame clones, with some not included. The data contain approximately 1,200 clones, 55% to 75% of them singletons. This clone was picked up a small number of times. Its antigen is undetermined. This research-autopsy study prospectively enrolled adult allogeneic hematopoietic cell transplant recipients with steroid-refractory graft-versus-host disease. CDR1 and CDR2 (germline): KGHDR, SFDVKD. Trimming stripped 1 base from V and 0 bases from J, with 9 bases between. The CDR3 loop spans 16 amino acids. The starting material was stomach tissue, obtained at autopsy. The rearrangement uses TRBV24-1 and TRBJ1-5, with no clear D. The clonotype was recovered from a male patient at least 60 years old with steroid-refractory graft-versus-host disease after an allogeneic stem cell transplant. Some T cells may be the graft donor's. The CDR3 DNA sequence: TGTGCCACCAGTGATTTCCAGGTTCTTAGCAATCAGCCCCAGCATTTT. This encodes CATSDFQVLSNQPQHF.